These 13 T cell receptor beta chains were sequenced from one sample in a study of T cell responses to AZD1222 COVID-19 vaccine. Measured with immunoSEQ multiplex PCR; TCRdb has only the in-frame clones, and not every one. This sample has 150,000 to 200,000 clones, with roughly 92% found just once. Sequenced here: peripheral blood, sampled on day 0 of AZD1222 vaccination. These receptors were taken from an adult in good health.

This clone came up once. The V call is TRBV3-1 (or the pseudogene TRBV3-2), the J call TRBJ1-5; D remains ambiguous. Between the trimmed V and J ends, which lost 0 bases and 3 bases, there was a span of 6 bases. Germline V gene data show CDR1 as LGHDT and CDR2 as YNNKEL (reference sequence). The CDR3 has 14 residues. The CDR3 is CASSQDSPNQPQHF. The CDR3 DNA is TGTGCCAGCAGCCAAGACAGTCCCAATCAGCCCCAGCATTTT.

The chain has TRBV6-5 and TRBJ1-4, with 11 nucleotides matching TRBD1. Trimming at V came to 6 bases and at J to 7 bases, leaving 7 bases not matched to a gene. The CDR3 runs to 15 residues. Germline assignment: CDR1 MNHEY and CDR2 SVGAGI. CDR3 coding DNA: TGTGCCAGCAGGATGCACGGGACAGGGGGTGAAAAACTGTTTTTT. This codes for CASRMHGTGGEKLFF.

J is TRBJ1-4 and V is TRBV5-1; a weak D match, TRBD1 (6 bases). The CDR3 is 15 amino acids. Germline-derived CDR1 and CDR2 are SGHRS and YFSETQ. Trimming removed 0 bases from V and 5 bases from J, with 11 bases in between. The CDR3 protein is CASSLADQGNEKLFF. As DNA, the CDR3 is TGCGCCAGCAGCTTGGCTGATCAGGGGAATGAAAAACTGTTTTTT.

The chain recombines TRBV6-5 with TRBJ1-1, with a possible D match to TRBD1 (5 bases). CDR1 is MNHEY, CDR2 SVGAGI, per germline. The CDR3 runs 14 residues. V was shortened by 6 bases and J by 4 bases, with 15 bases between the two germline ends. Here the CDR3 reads CASSPGAWGTEAFF. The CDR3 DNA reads TGTGCCAGCAGCCCCGGGGCATGGGGCACTGAAGCTTTCTTT.

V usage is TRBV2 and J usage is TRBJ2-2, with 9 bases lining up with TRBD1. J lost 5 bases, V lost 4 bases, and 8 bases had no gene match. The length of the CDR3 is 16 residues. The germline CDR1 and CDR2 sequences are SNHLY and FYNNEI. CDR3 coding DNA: TGTGCCAGCAGTGGCCCTGACAGGGGGAATACCGGGGAGCTGTTTTTT. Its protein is CASSGPDRGNTGELFF.

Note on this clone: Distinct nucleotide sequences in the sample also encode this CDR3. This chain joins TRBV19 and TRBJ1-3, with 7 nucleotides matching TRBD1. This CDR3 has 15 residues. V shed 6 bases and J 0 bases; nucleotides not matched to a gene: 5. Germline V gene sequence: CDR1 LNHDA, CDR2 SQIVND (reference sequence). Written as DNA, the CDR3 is TGTGCCAGTAGCTTGGACAGGAGCTCTGGAAACACCATATATTTT. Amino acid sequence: CASSLDRSSGNTIYF.

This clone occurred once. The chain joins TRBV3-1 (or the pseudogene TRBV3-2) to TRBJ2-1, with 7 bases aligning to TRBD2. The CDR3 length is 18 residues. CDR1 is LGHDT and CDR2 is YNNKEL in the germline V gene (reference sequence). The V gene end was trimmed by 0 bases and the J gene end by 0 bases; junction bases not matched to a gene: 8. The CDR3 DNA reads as TGTGCCAGCAGCCAAGACGGGACTATCACGAGCTCCTACAATGAGCAGTTCTTC. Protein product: CASSQDGTITSSYNEQFF.

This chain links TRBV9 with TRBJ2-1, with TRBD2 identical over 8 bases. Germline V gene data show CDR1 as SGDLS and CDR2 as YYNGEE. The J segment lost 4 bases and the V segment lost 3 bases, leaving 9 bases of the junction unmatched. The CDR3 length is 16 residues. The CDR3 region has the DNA TGTGCCAGCAGCGCCCCCGGTCTAGCGGGTTACAATGAGCAGTTCTTC. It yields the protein CASSAPGLAGYNEQFF.

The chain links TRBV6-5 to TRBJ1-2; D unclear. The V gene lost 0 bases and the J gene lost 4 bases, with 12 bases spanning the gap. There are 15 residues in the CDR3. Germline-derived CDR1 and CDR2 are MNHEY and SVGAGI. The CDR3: CASSYSGVDFYGYTF. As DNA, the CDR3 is TGTGCCAGCAGTTACTCTGGGGTGGATTTCTATGGCTACACCTTC.

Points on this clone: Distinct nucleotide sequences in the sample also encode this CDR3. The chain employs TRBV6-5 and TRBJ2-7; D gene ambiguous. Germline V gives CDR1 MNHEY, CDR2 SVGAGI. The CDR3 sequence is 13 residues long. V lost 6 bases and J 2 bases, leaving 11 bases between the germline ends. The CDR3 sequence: CASSSGQTYEQYF. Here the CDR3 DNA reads TGTGCCAGCAGCTCCGGGCAGACCTACGAGCAGTACTTC.

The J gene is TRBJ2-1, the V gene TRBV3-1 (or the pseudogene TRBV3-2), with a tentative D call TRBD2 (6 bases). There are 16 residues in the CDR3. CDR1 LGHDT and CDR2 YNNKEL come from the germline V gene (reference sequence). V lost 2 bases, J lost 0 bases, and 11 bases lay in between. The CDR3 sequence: CASSQLAAYSYNEQFF. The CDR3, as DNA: TGTGCCAGCAGCCAATTAGCGGCATACTCCTACAATGAGCAGTTCTTC.

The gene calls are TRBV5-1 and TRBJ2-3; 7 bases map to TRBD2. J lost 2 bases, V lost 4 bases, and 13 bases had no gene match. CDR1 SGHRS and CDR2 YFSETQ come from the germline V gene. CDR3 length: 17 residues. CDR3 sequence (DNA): TGCGCCAGCAGCACGAGCACGGCGGGAGTCACCACAGATACGCAGTATTTT. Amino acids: CASSTSTAGVTTDTQYF.

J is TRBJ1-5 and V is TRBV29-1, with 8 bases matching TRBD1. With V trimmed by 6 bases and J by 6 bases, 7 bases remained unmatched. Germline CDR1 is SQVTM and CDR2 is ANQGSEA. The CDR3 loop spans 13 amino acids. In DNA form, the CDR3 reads TGCAGCGTCCGACAGGGGTTCAGTCAGCCCCAGCATTTT. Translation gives CSVRQGFSQPQHF. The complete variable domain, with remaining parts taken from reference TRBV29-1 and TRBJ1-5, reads SAVISQKPSRDICQRGTSLTIQCQVDSQVTMMFWYRQQPGQSLTLIATANQGSEATYESGFVIDKFPISRPNLTFSTLTVSNMSPEDSSIYLCSVRQGFSQPQHFGDGTRLSIL.